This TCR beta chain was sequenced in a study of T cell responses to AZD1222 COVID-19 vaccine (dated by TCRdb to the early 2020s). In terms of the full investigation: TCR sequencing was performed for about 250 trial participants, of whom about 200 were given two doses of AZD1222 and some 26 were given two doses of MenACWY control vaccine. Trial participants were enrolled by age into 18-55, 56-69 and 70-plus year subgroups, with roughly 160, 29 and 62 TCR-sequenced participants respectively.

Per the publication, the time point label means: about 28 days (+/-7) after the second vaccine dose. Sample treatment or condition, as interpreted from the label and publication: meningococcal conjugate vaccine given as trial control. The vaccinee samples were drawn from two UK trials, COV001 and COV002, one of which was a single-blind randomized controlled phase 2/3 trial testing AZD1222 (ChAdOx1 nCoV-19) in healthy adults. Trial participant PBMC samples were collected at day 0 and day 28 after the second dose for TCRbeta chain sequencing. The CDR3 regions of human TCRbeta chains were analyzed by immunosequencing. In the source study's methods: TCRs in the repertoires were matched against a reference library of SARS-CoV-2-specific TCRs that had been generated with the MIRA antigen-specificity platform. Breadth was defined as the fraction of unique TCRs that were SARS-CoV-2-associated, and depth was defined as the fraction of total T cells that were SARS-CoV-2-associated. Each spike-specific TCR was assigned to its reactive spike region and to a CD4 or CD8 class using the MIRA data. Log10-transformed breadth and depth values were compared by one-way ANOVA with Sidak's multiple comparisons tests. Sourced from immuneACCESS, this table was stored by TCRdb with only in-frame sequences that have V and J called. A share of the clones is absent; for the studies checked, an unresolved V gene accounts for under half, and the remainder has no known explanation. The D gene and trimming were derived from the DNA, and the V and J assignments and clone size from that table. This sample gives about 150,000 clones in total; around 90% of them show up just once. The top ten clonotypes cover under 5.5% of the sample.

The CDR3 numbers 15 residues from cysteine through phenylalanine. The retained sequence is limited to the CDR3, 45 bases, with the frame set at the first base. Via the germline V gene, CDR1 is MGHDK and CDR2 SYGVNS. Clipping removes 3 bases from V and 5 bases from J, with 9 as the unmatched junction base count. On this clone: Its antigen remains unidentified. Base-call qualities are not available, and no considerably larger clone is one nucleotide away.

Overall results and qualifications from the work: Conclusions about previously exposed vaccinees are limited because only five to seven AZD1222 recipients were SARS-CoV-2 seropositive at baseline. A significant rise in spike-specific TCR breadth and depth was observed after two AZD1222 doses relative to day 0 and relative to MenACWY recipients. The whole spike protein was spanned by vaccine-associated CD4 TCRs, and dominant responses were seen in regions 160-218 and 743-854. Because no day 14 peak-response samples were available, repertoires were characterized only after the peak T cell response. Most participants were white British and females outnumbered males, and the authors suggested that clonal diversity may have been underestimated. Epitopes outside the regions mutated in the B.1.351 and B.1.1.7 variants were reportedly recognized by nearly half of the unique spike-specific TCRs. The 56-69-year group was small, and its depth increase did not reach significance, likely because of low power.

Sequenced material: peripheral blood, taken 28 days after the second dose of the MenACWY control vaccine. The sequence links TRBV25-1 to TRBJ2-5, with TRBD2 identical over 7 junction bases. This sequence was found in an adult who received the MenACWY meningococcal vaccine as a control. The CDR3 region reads CASSDATVGGETQYF. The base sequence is TGTGCCAGCAGTGACGCGACAGTGGGGGGGGAGACCCAGTACTTC.